A selection of T cell receptor beta chains follows, all from one sample in a study of T cells in Graves' hyperthyroidism and ophthalmopathy. TCRdb reanalysed the multiplex PCR reads using MiXCR and keeps one entry per CDR3 protein. The sample holds more than 300,000 distinct CDR3 sequences, 17% seen once. The sample taken for sequencing was blood. The source of these receptors is a woman aged 25-40 years with Graves' hyperthyroidism that later progressed to Graves' ophthalmopathy. Both conserved end residues are part of each CDR3. The D gene is left open where the match is weak. The size field is filled for only some rows; it gives once, few, many or a size class.

v_gene	d_gene	abundance	len	j_gene	CDR3aa	CDR3nt
TRBV20-1	TRBD2	.	14	TRBJ2-7	CSATRLAGNYEQYF	TGCAGTGCTACCAGACTAGCGGGAAACTACGAGCAGTACTTC
TRBV4-1	.	.	18	TRBJ1-2	CASSQGLVGAGANYGYTF	TGCGCCAGCAGCCAAGGCTTGGTAGGTGCAGGAGCTAACTATGGCTACACCTTC
TRBV6-1	.	many	13	TRBJ1-1	CASSSRTTTEAFF	TGTGCCAGCAGTTCACGGACCACTACTGAAGCTTTCTTT
TRBV2	.	many	13	TRBJ2-1	CASTVSAQGEQFF	TGTGCCAGCACCGTTTCCGCTCAGGGTGAGCAGTTCTTC
TRBV10-3	TRBD1	many	15	TRBJ1-1	CAIRGLGQKNTEAFF	TGTGCCATCAGGGGGTTGGGACAGAAGAACACTGAAGCTTTCTTT
TRBV7-6	TRBD1	few	16	TRBJ2-2	CASSQDRGVDTGELFF	TGTGCCAGCAGCCAAGACAGGGGCGTCGACACCGGGGAGCTGTTTTTT
TRBV2	TRBD1	many	15	TRBJ2-1	CASSDAGTGNNEQFF	TGTGCCAGCAGTGATGCTGGGACAGGGAACAATGAGCAGTTCTTC
TRBV4-1	.	.	15	TRBJ2-5	CASSQREQGMQTQYF	TGCGCCAGCAGCCAAAGGGAACAGGGTATGCAGACCCAGTACTTC
TRBV13	TRBD1	.	14	TRBJ2-7	CASSSTVDRDEQYF	TGTGCCAGCAGCTCAACCGTAGACAGGGATGAACAGTACTTC
TRBV10-3	.	.	16	TRBJ2-2	CAISGRDDANTGELFF	TGTGCCATCAGTGGAAGGGACGACGCGAACACCGGGGAGCTGTTTTTT